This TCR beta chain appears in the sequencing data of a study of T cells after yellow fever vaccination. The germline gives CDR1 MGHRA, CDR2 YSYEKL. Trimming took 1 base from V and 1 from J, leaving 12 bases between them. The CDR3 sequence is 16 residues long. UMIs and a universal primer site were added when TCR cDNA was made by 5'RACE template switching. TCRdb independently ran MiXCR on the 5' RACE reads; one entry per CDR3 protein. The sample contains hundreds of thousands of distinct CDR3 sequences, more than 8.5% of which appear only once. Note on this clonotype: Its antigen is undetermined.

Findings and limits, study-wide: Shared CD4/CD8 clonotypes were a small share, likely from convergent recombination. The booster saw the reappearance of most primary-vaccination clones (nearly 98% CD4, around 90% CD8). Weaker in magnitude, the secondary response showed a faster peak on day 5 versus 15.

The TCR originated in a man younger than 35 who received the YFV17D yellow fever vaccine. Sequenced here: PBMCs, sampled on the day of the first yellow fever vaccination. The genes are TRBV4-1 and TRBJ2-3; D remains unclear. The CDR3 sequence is CASSQGVPLGTDTQYF. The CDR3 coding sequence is TGCGCCAGCAGCCAAGGGGTGCCCCTAGGCACAGATACGCAGTATTTT.